The rows below give T cell receptor beta chains drawn from one sample of a study of T cell responses to AZD1222 COVID-19 vaccine. Using immunoSEQ multiplex PCR, the repertoire was profiled, and TCRdb retains in-frame clones only, with some absent. The table shows around 190,000 clones, with about 91% occurring only once. This material consisted of peripheral blood, taken 28 days after the second AZD1222 dose. The receptors stem from an adult who received the AZD1222 COVID-19 vaccine. Each CDR3 is given with its conserved first and last residue. D genes are given only for firm matches. Size values are once, few and many counts, or a class for expanded clones, and some rows have none.

J gene	V gene	clone size	D gene	CDR3 DNA	CDR3 protein
TRBJ2-1	TRBV6-2/TRBV6-3	.	.	TGTGCCAGCAGTTACTCCGGGGGTTCCTACAATGAGCAGTTCTTC	CASSYSGGSYNEQFF
TRBJ1-2	TRBV5-1	.	.	TGCGCCAGCAGCACCCAGTCTAACTATGGCTACACCTTC	CASSTQSNYGYTF
TRBJ2-3	TRBV5-4	once	TRBD2	TGTGCCAGCAGCATTAGCGGGGGGGCAGTAGATACGCAGTATTTT	CASSISGGAVDTQYF
TRBJ1-1	TRBV30	.	.	TGTGCCTGGAGATCGGGAGGAATCACTGAAGCTTTCTTT	CAWRSGGITEAFF
TRBJ1-5	TRBV6-1	.	.	TGTGCCAGCAGTGAGGATCAGCCCCAGCATTTT	CASSEDQPQHF
TRBJ2-7	TRBV9	once	.	TGTGCCAGCAGCGTAGTCGGGACCCCCTCTCCCTACGAGCAGTACTTC	CASSVVGTPSPYEQYF
TRBJ1-2	TRBV9	.	.	TGTGCCAGCAGCGTAGATAGGGGCCCCTATGGCTACACCTTC	CASSVDRGPYGYTF
TRBJ2-2	TRBV24-1	.	.	TGTGCCACTAGGGGCACCGGGGAGCTGTTTTTT	CATRGTGELFF
TRBJ1-3	TRBV30	.	.	TGTGCCTGGAGTGTAGGACTGCTCTCTGGAAACACCATATATTTT	CAWSVGLLSGNTIYF
TRBJ1-1	TRBV5-1	.	TRBD1	TGCGCCAGCAGCTTGGCCCGGGACAGGGGTGCTTTCTTT	CASSLARDRGAFF
TRBJ1-3	TRBV5-4	.	.	TGTGCCAGCAGCGACGGGACGGAGAGAAACACCATATATTTT	CASSDGTERNTIYF
TRBJ2-7	TRBV6-5	.	.	TGTGCCAGCAGTTCGGGTATGGGCGCCTACGAGCAGTACTTC	CASSSGMGAYEQYF
TRBJ1-2	TRBV5-1	.	.	TGCGCCAGCAGCGACCCTCCCGTGTACGGCTACACCTTC	CASSDPPVYGYTF
TRBJ2-5	TRBV10-3	once	.	TGTGCCATCAGTGAACTCCAAGAGACCCAGTACTTC	CAISELQETQYF
TRBJ2-7	TRBV6-5	few	.	TGTGCCAGCAGCTCCCTTGGAGGGTCCCACGAGCAGTACTTC	CASSSLGGSHEQYF
TRBJ2-3	TRBV7-2	.	TRBD2	TGTGCCAGCAGACCTCAGCGGGGGGGCACAGATACGCAGTATTTT	CASRPQRGGTDTQYF
TRBJ2-4	TRBV3-1/TRBV3-2	.	.	TGTGCCAGCAGCCTTGACAGGTCGGAGTACTTC	CASSLDRSEYF
TRBJ2-1	TRBV6-1	.	.	TGTGCCAGCAGTGAATTCGGACAGCCGAGCTCCTACAATGAGCAGTTCTTC	CASSEFGQPSSYNEQFF
TRBJ1-2	TRBV5-1	once	.	TGCGCCAGCAGCTTCCGGGCCCCAGGTGAGCCCTATGGCTACACCTTC	CASSFRAPGEPYGYTF
TRBJ1-1	TRBV11-1	.	TRBD1	TGTGCCAGCAGCCTAGGGACAGCCAACACTGAAGCTTTCTTT	CASSLGTANTEAFF
TRBJ2-3	TRBV9	.	.	TGTGCCAGCAGCGCACGGACAGTGTTCACAGATACGCAGTATTTT	CASSARTVFTDTQYF
TRBJ1-2	TRBV19	.	.	TGTGCCAGTAGTAAGGCCAGGGAGGCCTATGGCTACACCTTC	CASSKAREAYGYTF
TRBJ1-4	TRBV4-1	.	.	TGCGCCAGCAGCCAGCTTAGAAATAATGAAAAACTGTTTTTT	CASSQLRNNEKLFF
TRBJ2-7	TRBV9	once	TRBD1	TGTGCCAGCAGCGTAACAGGGACAGGGGGTGACGAGCAGTACTTC	CASSVTGTGGDEQYF
TRBJ1-4	TRBV7-9	.	.	TGTGCCAGCAGCTTAGGGCAGGGCCTTGCAACTAATGAAAAACTGTTTTTT	CASSLGQGLATNEKLFF
TRBJ2-1	TRBV2	.	.	TGTGCCAGCAGCGCCGGGACAAATAACAATGAGCAGTTCTTC	CASSAGTNNNEQFF
TRBJ1-6	TRBV5-5	few	TRBD1	TGTGCCAGCAGCTTAGAGGGTCGCTCCGGGACAGATAATTCACCCCTCCACTTT	CASSLEGRSGTDNSPLHF
TRBJ2-1	TRBV3-1/TRBV3-2	.	TRBD1	TGTGCCAGCAGCCAAGATACCGGGCGTGGACAGGGAGCCTACAATGAGCAGTTCTTC	CASSQDTGRGQGAYNEQFF
TRBJ1-6	TRBV6-6	.	.	TGTGCCAGCAGGGAGCAGGGAATAAGAAATTCACCCCTCCACTTT	CASREQGIRNSPLHF
TRBJ2-3	TRBV30	.	TRBD2	TGTGCCTGGAGTTGGGACGGGGGGAGCACAGATACGCAGTATTTT	CAWSWDGGSTDTQYF
TRBJ1-2	TRBV6-2/TRBV6-3	.	.	TGTGCCAGCAGTACCCTCAGGGGCCCTGATATCAACTATGGCTACACCTTC	CASSTLRGPDINYGYTF
TRBJ2-5	TRBV6-6	.	.	TGTGCCAGCAGTTCGCGGGGGCGAGAGACCCAGTACTTC	CASSSRGRETQYF
TRBJ1-1	TRBV2	few	.	TGTGCCAGCAGGAGGGAGAACACTGAAGCTTTCTTT	CASRRENTEAFF
TRBJ1-5	TRBV2	.	TRBD1	TGTGCCAGCAATGGACAGGGGGTCAGCAATCAGCCCCAGCATTTT	CASNGQGVSNQPQHF
TRBJ2-1	TRBV6-5	.	TRBD2	TGTGCCAGCAGTAGGGGACTAGCGGGGTTGAATGAGCAGTTCTTC	CASSRGLAGLNEQFF
TRBJ1-5	TRBV29-1	few	.	TGCAGCCCCGATCAGCCCCAGCATTTT	CSPDQPQHF
TRBJ2-3	TRBV11-3	.	TRBD1	TGTGCCAGCAGTCGACGACAGGGCTCAGATACGCAGTATTTT	CASSRRQGSDTQYF
TRBJ1-5	TRBV6-2/TRBV6-3	.	TRBD1	TGTGCCAGCAGTTACTCGGGACAGGGAGGGCAGCCCCAGCATTTT	CASSYSGQGGQPQHF
TRBJ2-6	TRBV5-6	.	.	TGTGCCAGCAGCTTTCAGGGAGGTCTTTTTAGTGGGGCCAACGTCCTGACTTTC	CASSFQGGLFSGANVLTF